This TCR beta chain was captured in a study of blood T cell repertoires in COVID-19. Study at large: Italy, Spain and the United States were the sources of the convalescent and acute COVID-19 samples. T cells, B-cell-depleted T cells, or PBMCs supplied cDNA or gDNA.

In the source study's methods: For nucleated cells, counts were estimated from reference gene primer amplification. Using immunoSEQ multiplex PCR, the repertoire was profiled, and TCRdb retains in-frame clones only, with some absent. V, J and clone size reflect that table, while D and trimming were determined from the DNA. The top ten hold 2% to 2.5% of the sample, which has more than 200,000 clones, approximately 90% seen once. The CDR3 loop spans 14 amino acids. After removal of 6 bases from V and 7 bases from J, the junction contained 9 bases not matched to a gene. Looked up from germline, CDR1 is MNHEY and CDR2 is SVGAGI.

V gene TRBV6-5 combines with J gene TRBJ2-3; TRBD1 matches at 8 bases. Sequenced sample: peripheral blood. The sequence derives from a middle-aged woman who had recovered from COVID-19. This CDR3 is CASSAGGWRNTQYF. CDR3 DNA sequence: TGTGCCAGCAGCGCAGGGGGCTGGAGAAATACGCAGTATTTT.